The clone carrying this T cell receptor (beta chain) was seen more than once but under ten times. This specimen belongs to a study of T-cell reconstitution after alpha-beta-depleted transplantation in children. This CDR3 spans 23 amino acids. The germline CDR1 and CDR2 sequences are MGHRA and YSYEKL. The V end was cut by 0 bases, the J end by 0 bases, with 32 bases between. As it was prepared, the TCRbeta library received unique molecular identifiers. TCRdb passed the PCR reads through MiXCR, listing each CDR3 protein once. The sample includes a few hundred thousand distinct CDR3 sequences, over 10% of them seen just once.

The input for sequencing was PBMCs, mostly from graft donor cells, taken 360 days after TCRalphabeta/CD19-depleted stem cell transplant. The chain combines TRBV4-1 with TRBJ2-5; TRBD2 is a possible D gene (6 bases). The sequence was collected from a male patient aged 10-17 years who had a stem cell transplant for acute myeloid leukemia, so the T cells may come from the graft donor. The CDR3 nucleotides read TGCGCCAGCAGCCAAGATCGGGGCAATTGGCGGGCAGAACTAGCCCCGTACCAAGAGACCCAGTACTTC. Protein: CASSQDRGNWRAELAPYQETQYF.